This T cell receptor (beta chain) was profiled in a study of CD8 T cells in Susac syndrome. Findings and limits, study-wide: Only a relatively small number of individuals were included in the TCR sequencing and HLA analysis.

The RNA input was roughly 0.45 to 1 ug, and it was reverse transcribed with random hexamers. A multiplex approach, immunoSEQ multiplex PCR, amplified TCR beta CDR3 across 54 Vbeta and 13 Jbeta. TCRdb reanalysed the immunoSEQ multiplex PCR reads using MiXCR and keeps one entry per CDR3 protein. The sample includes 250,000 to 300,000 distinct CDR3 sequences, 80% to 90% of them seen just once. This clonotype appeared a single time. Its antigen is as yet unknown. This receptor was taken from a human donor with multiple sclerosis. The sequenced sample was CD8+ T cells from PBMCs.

This CDR3 is CASSFTRGTSGEQFF. The CDR3 coding sequence is TGTGCCAGCAGCTTTACGCGGGGGACTAGCGGTGAGCAGTTCTTC. The rearrangement joins TRBV7-9 to TRBJ2-1, with 11 bases fitting TRBD2. The trim removed 3 bases at V and 9 bases at J, leaving 7 bases unmatched. Germline V CDR1 and CDR2: SEHNR, FQNEAQ (reference sequence). This CDR3 has 15 amino acids.